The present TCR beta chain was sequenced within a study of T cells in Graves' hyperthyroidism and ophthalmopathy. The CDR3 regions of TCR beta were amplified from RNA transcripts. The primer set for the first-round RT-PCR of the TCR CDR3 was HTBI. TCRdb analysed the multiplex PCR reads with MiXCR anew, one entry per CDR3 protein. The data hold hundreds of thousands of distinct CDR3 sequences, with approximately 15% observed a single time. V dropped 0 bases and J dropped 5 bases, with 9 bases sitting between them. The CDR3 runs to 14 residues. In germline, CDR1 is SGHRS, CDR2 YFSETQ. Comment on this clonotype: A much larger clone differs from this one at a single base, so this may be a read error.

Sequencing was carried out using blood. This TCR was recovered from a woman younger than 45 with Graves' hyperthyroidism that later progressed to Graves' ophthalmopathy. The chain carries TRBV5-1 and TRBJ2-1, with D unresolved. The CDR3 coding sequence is TGCGCCAGCAGCTTGGACGGGCCCCACAATGAGCAGTTCTTC. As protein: CASSLDGPHNEQFF.